Listed below are T cell receptor beta chains from one sample, sequenced in a study of blood T cells in healthy people across ages. TCRdb re-called the 5' RACE reads with MiXCR, one entry per CDR3 protein. The sample shows 500,000 to 550,000 distinct CDR3 sequences, 20% to 30% of them seen only once. Separately, the same data were catalogued under a study of T cells of mothers and their children.

The sample comprised blood. These receptors came from a boy under 18 in good health. Each CDR3 is given with its conserved first and last residue. A D gene is named only where the DNA matches it firmly. Rows may omit the clone size; those that give it use once, few, many or a size class.

len,j_gene,d_gene,v_gene,abundance,CDR3aa,CDR3nt
12,TRBJ2-7,NA,TRBV15,NA,CATSPGNYEQYF,TGTGCCACCAGCCCCGGGAATTACGAGCAGTACTTC
14,TRBJ1-1,NA,TRBV27,few,CASSLAGKGTEAFF,TGTGCCAGCAGTTTAGCCGGGAAGGGCACTGAAGCTTTCTTT
14,TRBJ2-7,NA,TRBV28,few,CASSFSSTQDEQYF,TGTGCCAGCAGTTTCTCCTCCACCCAGGACGAGCAGTACTTC
14,TRBJ2-7,TRBD1,TRBV12-5,few,CASGLSPDRGEQYF,TGTGCTAGTGGATTGTCCCCGGACAGGGGGGAGCAGTACTTC
15,TRBJ2-2,NA,TRBV5-6,NA,CASRHLAGRTGELFF,TGTGCCAGCAGACATCTCGCAGGGCGCACTGGGGAGCTGTTTTTT
14,TRBJ1-2,TRBD1,TRBV6-2/TRBV6-3,NA,CASSNSQGGYGYTF,TGTGCCAGCAGCAACTCACAGGGGGGCTATGGCTACACCTTC
15,TRBJ2-1,NA,TRBV19,many,CASRSAGSSYNEQFF,TGTGCCAGTAGATCGGCAGGGTCATCCTACAATGAGCAGTTCTTC
17,TRBJ2-5,TRBD2,TRBV3-1,NA,CASSQGLELASGETQYF,TGTGCCAGCAGCCAAGGCCTTGAACTAGCGTCGGGGGAGACCCAGTACTTC
15,TRBJ2-1,TRBD1,TRBV6-2/TRBV6-3,few,CASSYGTGGYNEQFF,TGTGCCAGCAGTTATGGGACAGGGGGCTACAATGAGCAGTTCTTC
15,TRBJ2-5,TRBD2,TRBV20-1,few,CSARDSGLGMKTQYF,TGCAGTGCTAGAGATAGTGGACTAGGAATGAAGACCCAGTACTTC
12,TRBJ2-7,NA,TRBV7-2,many,CASSSTSYEQYF,TGTGCCAGCAGCTCCACGTCCTACGAGCAGTACTTC
16,TRBJ2-3,TRBD2,TRBV7-9,NA,CASRGERELFPDTQYF,TGTGCCAGCAGGGGCGAGCGGGAGTTGTTCCCAGATACGCAGTATTTT